The 17 T cell receptor beta chains reported below all come from one sample, sequenced in a study of shared clonotypes between healthy human individuals. Sequencing used immunoSEQ multiplex PCR; TCRdb keeps in-frame clones, though not all of them. The repertoire holds roughly 1 million clones, with about 75% as singletons. Source material: memory CD4+ T cells sorted from blood. Subset defined: CD45RA-negative fraction. These receptors were obtained from a man aged 18 to 30 in good health.

This chain connects TRBV19 to TRBJ1-1; 7 bases map to TRBD1. The V and J ends lost 7 bases and 4 bases, in that order; junction bases with no gene match: 12. Germline values: CDR1 LNHDA, CDR2 SQIVND (reference sequence). The CDR3 totals 15 residues. The CDR3 loop is CASKRGTGVGTEAFF. CDR3 nucleotides: TGTGCCAGTAAAAGGGGAACAGGGGTGGGCACTGAAGCTTTCTTT. The complete variable domain, with remaining parts taken from reference TRBV19 and TRBJ1-1, reads DGGITQSPKYLFRKEGQNVTLSCEQNLNHDAMYWYRQDPGQGLRLIYYSQIVNDFQKGDIAEGYSVSREKKESFPLTVTSAQKNPTAFYLCASKRGTGVGTEAFFGQGTRLTVV.

This clone has a handful of counts. The chain links TRBV15 to TRBJ1-1; no definite D call. Between the trimmed V and J ends, which lost 1 base and 2 bases, there was a span of 11 bases. Germline V gene lookup returns CDR1 LNHNV and CDR2 YYDKDF (reference sequence). The CDR3 consists of 15 residues. The CDR3 coding sequence is TGTGCCACCAGCAGAGTCGCCGGGATCAACACTGAAGCTTTCTTT. This codes for CATSRVAGINTEAFF. The complete variable domain, with remaining parts taken from reference TRBV15 and TRBJ1-1, reads DAMVIQNPRYQVTQFGKPVTLSCSQTLNHNVMYWYQQKSSQAPKLLFHYYDKDFNNEADTPDNFQSRRPNTSFCFLDIRSPGLGDTAMYLCATSRVAGINTEAFFGQGTRLTVV.

The chain uses TRBV6-4 and TRBJ2-1; TRBD2 matches 9 bases. Germline V gene lookup returns CDR1 MRHNA and CDR2 SNTAGT. Trimming at V came to 2 bases and at J to 8 bases, leaving 10 bases not matched to a gene. The CDR3 runs to 16 residues. In DNA form, the CDR3 reads TGTGCCAGCAGTGACAGCCGGGCGGGAGGGATTTATGAGCAGTTCTTC. Amino acids: CASSDSRAGGIYEQFF.

The chain has TRBV28 and TRBJ1-1; D is ambiguous. The V and J ends lost 6 bases and 9 bases respectively, with 14 bases between them. This CDR3 has 12 amino acids. Per the germline V gene, CDR1 is MDHEN and CDR2 is SYDVKM. The CDR3 reads CASSPPVPKAFF. The CDR3 DNA reads TGTGCCAGCAGCCCGCCCGTACCAAAAGCTTTCTTT.

This clone turned up a few times. V gene TRBV28 combines with J gene TRBJ1-1; D is ambiguous. Germline V gene data show CDR1 as MDHEN and CDR2 as SYDVKM. This CDR3 contains 14 residues. Trimming removed 7 bases at V and 5 bases at J, with 17 bases between. CDR3 residues: CASIPAAVRTEAFF. In DNA, the CDR3 is TGTGCCAGCATCCCCGCAGCGGTTCGTACTGAAGCTTTCTTT.

This clone came up many times. DNA for the CDR3: TGTGCCAGCAGCTGGACAGGGTTCGGGGTTAATGAGCAGTTCTTC. Amino acid sequence: CASSWTGFGVNEQFF. The chain joins TRBV28 to TRBJ2-1, with TRBD1 matching over 8 bases. V trimming: 6 bases; J trimming: 7 bases; junction bases outside the gene matches: 11. Germline values: CDR1 MDHEN, CDR2 SYDVKM. CDR3 length equals 15 residues.

Only one count was recorded for this clone. The chain combines TRBV6-1 with TRBJ1-5, with D uncertain. The germline CDR1 and CDR2 sequences are MNHNS and SASEGT. V lost 3 bases and J lost 8, with 11 bases in between. The CDR3 extends over 13 amino acids. The CDR3 DNA follows: TGTGCCAGCAGTGATCCCTTCCGGGAGCCCCAGCATTTT. It codes for CASSDPFREPQHF.

The gene calls are TRBV7-2 and TRBJ2-2; 7 nucleotides match TRBD2. This CDR3 has 14 residues. Germline loops: CDR1 SGHTA, CDR2 FQGNSA. The trim removed 7 bases at V and 8 bases at J, leaving 10 bases unmatched. The CDR3 sequence: CASTSRGGAGELFF. For the CDR3, the DNA is TGTGCCAGCACCTCCCGGGGAGGGGCAGGGGAGCTGTTTTTT.

In its sample, this clone was seen a few times. The rearrangement uses TRBV5-8 and TRBJ1-6; D is unresolved. The V and J ends lost 1 base and 10 bases respectively, with 18 bases between them. The CDR3 is 16 amino acids. CDR1 and CDR2 (germline): SGHTS, YDEGEE. CDR3 in amino acids: CASSLLKARIYSPLHF. The CDR3 DNA reads as TGTGCCAGCAGCTTGTTGAAGGCCAGAATTTACTCACCCCTCCACTTT.

This chain uses TRBV5-8 with TRBJ2-1; no definite D call. Germline CDR1 reads SGHTS; CDR2 reads YDEGEE. V was cut by 0 bases and J by 0 bases, with 10 bases left in between. The CDR3 length is 16 residues. The CDR3 region is CASSLDRLSSYNEQFF. DNA of the CDR3: TGTGCCAGCAGCTTGGATCGCCTGAGCTCCTACAATGAGCAGTTCTTC.

The chain is built from TRBV7-2 and TRBJ1-2; the match to TRBD1 covers 8 bases. The germline V gene encodes CDR1 SGHTA and CDR2 FQGNSA. This CDR3 comprises 13 residues. The trim removed 5 bases at V and 7 bases at J, leaving 6 bases unmatched. The CDR3 region is CASSRRGLSGYTF. Here the CDR3 DNA reads TGTGCCAGCAGCCGCAGGGGGCTGAGTGGCTACACCTTC. The variable domain in full, completed from reference TRBV7-2 and TRBJ1-2, reads GAGVSQSPSNKVTEKGKDVELRCDPISGHTALYWYRQSLGQGLEFLIYFQGNSAPDKSGLPSDRFSAERTGGSVSTLTIQRTQQEDSAVYLCASSRRGLSGYTFGSGTRLTVV.

V gene TRBV4-2 combines with J gene TRBJ1-1, with D maybe TRBD1 (5 bases). The germline V and J ends were trimmed by 6 bases and 6 bases, with 14 bases remaining between them. Looked up from germline, CDR1 is LGHNA and CDR2 is YNFKEQ. The CDR3 totals 13 residues. CDR3 in DNA: TGTGCCAGCAGTCCGCAGGGTGTGGCTGAAGCTTTCTTT. This codes for CASSPQGVAEAFF.

The V and J genes are TRBV5-5 and TRBJ1-1; D is ambiguous. CDR3 length: 14 amino acids. Germline lookup yields CDR1 SGHKS and CDR2 YYEKEE (reference sequence). Between the trimmed V and J ends, which lost 3 bases and 2 bases, there was a span of 11 bases. The CDR3 protein is CASSSLGLNTEAFF. CDR3 bases: TGTGCCAGCAGCTCCCTCGGGCTTAACACTGAAGCTTTCTTT.

This clone was observed at least ten times. The chain has TRBV30 and TRBJ1-2; 9 bases map to TRBD1. Germline V gene data show CDR1 as GTSNPN and CDR2 as SVGIG (reference sequence). V lost 2 bases to trimming and J lost 4 bases; unmatched junction nucleotides: 5. The CDR3 spans 14 residues. This CDR3 is CAWSFTGQGYGYTF. The CDR3 nucleotides read TGTGCCTGGAGTTTTACGGGACAGGGCTATGGCTACACCTTC.

This chain joins TRBV6-5 and TRBJ1-1, with 8 nucleotides matching TRBD1. This CDR3 is built from 16 residues. In germline, CDR1 is MNHEY, CDR2 SVGAGI. Unmatched junction bases numbered 9, after V lost 0 bases and J lost 6 bases. The CDR3 DNA reads as TGTGCCAGCAGTTACTCGCTTACAACAGGGGGTCCTGAAGCTTTCTTT. It translates to CASSYSLTTGGPEAFF.

The V gene is TRBV11-2, the J gene TRBJ1-2; perhaps TRBD1 as D (5 bases). Trimming removed 3 bases at V and 4 bases at J, with 12 bases between. The CDR3 is made up of 14 amino acids. Germline values: CDR1 SGHAT, CDR2 FQNNGV. The CDR3 DNA reads as TGTGCCAGCAGCTTGGGAGGGACTAGCTATGGCTACACCTTC. It is translated as CASSLGGTSYGYTF.

To note about this clone: The same CDR3 can be traced to other DNA sequences in this sample. This sequence joins TRBV18 and TRBJ2-7; D assignment may be TRBD1 or TRBD2 (6 bases each). CDR3 length equals 13 residues. Germline CDR1 KGHSH, CDR2 LQKENI. Trimming pared 3 bases from V and 6 bases from J, leaving 12 bases between. The CDR3 coding sequence is TGTGCCAGCTCACCGTCTGGGGGGCTCGAGCAGTACTTC. Translated: CASSPSGGLEQYF.